Included here is one T cell receptor (beta chain) sequence, with context. Its antigen is unknown. The data are from a study of T cells after yellow fever vaccination. TCRdb re-called the 5' RACE reads through MiXCR, storing one row per CDR3 protein. In the table there are some 300,000 distinct CDR3 sequences, about 10% of which are singletons. Study-wide results and limits: Boosting was followed by the reappearance of most primary-vaccination clones (roughly 95% CD4, about 88% CD8).

Unmatched junction bases numbered 5, after V lost 6 bases and J lost 4 bases. Per the germline V gene, CDR1 is MNHEY and CDR2 is SMNVEV (reference sequence). CDR3 length: 13 amino acids. This chain links TRBV27 with TRBJ1-2, with 7 bases matching TRBD1. Sequenced material: CD4+ T cells sorted from PBMCs, taken 5 days after the yellow fever booster vaccination. The source is a man aged 18 to 35 who received the YFV17D yellow fever vaccine. Here the CDR3 DNA reads TGTGCCAGCAGAGACAGGGTGGGCTATGGCTACACCTTC. Translation gives CASRDRVGYGYTF.